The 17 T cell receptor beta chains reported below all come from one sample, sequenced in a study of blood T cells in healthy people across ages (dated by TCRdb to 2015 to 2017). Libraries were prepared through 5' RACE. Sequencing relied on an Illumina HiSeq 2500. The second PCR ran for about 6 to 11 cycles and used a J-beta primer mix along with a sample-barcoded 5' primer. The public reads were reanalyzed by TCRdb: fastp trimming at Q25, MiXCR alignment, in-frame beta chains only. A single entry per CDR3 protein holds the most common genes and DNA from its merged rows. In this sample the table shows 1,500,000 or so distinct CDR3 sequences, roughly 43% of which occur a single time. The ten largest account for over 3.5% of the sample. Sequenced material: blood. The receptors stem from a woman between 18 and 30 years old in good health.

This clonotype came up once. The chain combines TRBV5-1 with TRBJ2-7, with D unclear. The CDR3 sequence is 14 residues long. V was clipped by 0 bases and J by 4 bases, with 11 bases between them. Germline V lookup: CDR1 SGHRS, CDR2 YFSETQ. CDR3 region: CASSLDSRLYEQYF. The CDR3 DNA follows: TGCGCCAGCAGCTTGGATTCTCGGCTATACGAGCAGTACTTC.

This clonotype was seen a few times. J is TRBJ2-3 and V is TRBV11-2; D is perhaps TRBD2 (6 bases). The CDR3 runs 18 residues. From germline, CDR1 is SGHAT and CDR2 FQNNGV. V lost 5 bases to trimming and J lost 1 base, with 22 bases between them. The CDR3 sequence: CASSQNPPGLSGTDTQYF. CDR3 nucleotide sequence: TGTGCCAGCAGCCAAAACCCCCCGGGACTTTCAGGCACAGATACGCAGTATTTT.

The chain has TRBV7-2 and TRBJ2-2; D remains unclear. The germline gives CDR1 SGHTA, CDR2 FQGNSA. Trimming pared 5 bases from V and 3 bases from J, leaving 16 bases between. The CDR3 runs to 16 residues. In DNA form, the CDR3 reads TGTGCCAGCAGCCCCAAAGGCCGGATTTACACCGGGGAGCTGTTTTTT. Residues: CASSPKGRIYTGELFF.

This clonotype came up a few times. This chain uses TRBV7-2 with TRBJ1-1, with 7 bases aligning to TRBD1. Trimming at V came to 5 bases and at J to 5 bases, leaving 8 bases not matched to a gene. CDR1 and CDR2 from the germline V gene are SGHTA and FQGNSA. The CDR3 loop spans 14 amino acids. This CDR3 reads CASSPTGSKTEAFF. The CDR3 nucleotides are TGTGCCAGCAGCCCGACAGGGAGTAAGACTGAAGCTTTCTTT.

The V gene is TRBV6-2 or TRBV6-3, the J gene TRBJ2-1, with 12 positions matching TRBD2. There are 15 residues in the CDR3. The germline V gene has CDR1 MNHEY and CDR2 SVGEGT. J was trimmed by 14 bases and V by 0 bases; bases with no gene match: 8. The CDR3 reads CASSYSTSGSGVEFF. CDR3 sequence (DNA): TGTGCCAGCAGTTACTCGACTAGCGGGAGCGGAGTCGAGTTCTTC.

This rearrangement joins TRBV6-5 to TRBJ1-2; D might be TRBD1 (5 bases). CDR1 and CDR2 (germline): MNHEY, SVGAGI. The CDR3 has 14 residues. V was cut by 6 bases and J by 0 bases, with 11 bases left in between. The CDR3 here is CASSKTVANYGYTF. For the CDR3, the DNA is TGTGCCAGCAGCAAGACAGTAGCTAACTATGGCTACACCTTC.

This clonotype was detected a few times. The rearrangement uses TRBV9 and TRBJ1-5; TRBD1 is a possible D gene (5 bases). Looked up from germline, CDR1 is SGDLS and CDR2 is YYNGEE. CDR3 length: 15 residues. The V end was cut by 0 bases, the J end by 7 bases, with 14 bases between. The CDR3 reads CASSVEWGSDQPQHF. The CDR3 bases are TGTGCCAGCAGCGTAGAGTGGGGGAGTGACCAGCCCCAGCATTTT.

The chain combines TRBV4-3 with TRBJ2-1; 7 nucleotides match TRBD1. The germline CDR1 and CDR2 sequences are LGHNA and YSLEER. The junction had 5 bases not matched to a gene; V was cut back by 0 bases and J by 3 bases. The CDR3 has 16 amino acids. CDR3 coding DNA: TGCGCCAGCAGCCAAGATTGGGGACAGTTCTACAATGAGCAGTTCTTC. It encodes CASSQDWGQFYNEQFF.

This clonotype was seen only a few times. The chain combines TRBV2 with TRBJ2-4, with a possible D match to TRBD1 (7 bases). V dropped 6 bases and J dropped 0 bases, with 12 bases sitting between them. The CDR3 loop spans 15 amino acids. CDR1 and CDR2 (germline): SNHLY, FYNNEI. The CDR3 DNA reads TGTGCCAGCAGGCGGGACAGCCTAGCCAAAAACATTCAGTACTTC. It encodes CASRRDSLAKNIQYF.

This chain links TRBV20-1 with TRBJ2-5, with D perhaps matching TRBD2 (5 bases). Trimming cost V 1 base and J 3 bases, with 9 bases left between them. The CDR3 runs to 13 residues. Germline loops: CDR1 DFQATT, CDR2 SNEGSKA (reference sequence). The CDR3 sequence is CSARAGSEETQYF. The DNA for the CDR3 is TGCAGTGCTAGAGCGGGGTCAGAAGAGACCCAGTACTTC.

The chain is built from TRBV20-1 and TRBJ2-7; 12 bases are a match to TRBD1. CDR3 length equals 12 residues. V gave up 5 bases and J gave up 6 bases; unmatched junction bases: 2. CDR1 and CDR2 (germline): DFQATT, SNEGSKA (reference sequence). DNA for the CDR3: TGCAGTGCTGGGACAGGGGGCAGCGAGCAGTACTTC. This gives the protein CSAGTGGSEQYF.

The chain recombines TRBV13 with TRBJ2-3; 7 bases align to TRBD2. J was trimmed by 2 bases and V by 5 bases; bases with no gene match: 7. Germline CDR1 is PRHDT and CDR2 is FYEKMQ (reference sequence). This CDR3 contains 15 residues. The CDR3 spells CASSRLAEVTDTQYF. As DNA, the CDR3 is TGTGCCAGCAGCCGGCTAGCGGAAGTCACAGATACGCAGTATTTT.

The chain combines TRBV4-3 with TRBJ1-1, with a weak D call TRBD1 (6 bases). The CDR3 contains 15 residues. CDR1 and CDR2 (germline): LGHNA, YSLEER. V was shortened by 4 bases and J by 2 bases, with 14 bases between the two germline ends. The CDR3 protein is CASSRNAGANTEAFF. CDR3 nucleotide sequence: TGCGCCAGCAGCCGGAACGCAGGGGCTAACACTGAAGCTTTCTTT.

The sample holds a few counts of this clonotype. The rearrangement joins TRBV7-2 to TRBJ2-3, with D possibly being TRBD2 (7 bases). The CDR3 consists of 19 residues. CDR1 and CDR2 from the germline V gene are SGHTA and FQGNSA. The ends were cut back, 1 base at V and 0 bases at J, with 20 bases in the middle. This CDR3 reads CASSLVSAGATLSTDTQYF. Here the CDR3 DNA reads TGTGCCAGCAGCTTAGTATCCGCGGGGGCGACCCTTAGCACAGATACGCAGTATTTT.

Written as DNA, the CDR3 is TGCGCCAGCAGCCAGGCAGCCACTAACTATGGCTACACCTTC. Translated, it gives CASSQAATNYGYTF. The J gene is TRBJ1-2, the V gene TRBV5-1; unclear D gene. CDR1 SGHRS and CDR2 YFSETQ come from the germline V gene. Trimming cost V 4 bases and J 0 bases, with 10 bases left between them. This CDR3 has 14 residues.

The CDR3, as DNA: TGTGCCAGCAGTCCACCTCGTAGTGGCAATCAGCCCCAGCATTTT. Its protein product is CASSPPRSGNQPQHF. The chain is built from TRBV28 and TRBJ1-5; D not certain. V was shortened by 5 bases and J by 2 bases, with 13 bases between the two germline ends. CDR1 and CDR2 from the germline V gene are MDHEN and SYDVKM. CDR3 size: 15 residues.

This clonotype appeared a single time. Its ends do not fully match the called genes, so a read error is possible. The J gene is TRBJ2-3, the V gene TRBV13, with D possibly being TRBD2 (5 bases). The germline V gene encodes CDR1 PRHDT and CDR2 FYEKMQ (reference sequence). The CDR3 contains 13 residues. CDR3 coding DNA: TGTGCCGGCAGCCCCCCCAGTGAGGGTACGCAGTATTTT. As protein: CAGSPPSEGTQYF.